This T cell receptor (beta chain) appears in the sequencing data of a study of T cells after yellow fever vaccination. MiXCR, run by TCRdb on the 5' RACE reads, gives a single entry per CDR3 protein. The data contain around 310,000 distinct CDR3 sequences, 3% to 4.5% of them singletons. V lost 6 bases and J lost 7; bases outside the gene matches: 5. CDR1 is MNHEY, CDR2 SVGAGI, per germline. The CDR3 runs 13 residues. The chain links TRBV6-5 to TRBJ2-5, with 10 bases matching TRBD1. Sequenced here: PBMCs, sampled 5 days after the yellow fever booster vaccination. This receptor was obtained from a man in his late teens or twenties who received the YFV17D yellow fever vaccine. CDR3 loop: CASRGQGVVTQYF. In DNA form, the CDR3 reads TGTGCCAGCAGAGGACAGGGGGTTGTGACCCAGTACTTC.